This T cell receptor beta chain was sequenced during a study of cytomegalovirus exposure and HLA in healthy donors. The PCR was carried out with 60 Vbeta primers and 13 Jbeta primers. Profiled with immunoSEQ multiplex PCR; TCRdb holds only in-frame clones, not every one. The sample lists some 180,000 clones, about 10% seen once, with approximately 1.3% in the top ten. CDR1 and CDR2 (germline): SGHNT, YYREEE (reference sequence). The CDR3 spans 17 residues. V lost 0 bases to trimming and J lost 4 bases; unmatched junction nucleotides: 10. The sequence came from a woman in her thirties in good health and CMV-seropositive. Source material: PBMCs. The V and J genes are TRBV5-4 and TRBJ2-3, with TRBD2 matching 8 bases. The CDR3 spells CASSLVGGGRSADTQYF. CDR3 bases: TGTGCCAGCAGCTTGGTCGGTGGCGGGAGGTCGGCAGATACGCAGTATTTT.